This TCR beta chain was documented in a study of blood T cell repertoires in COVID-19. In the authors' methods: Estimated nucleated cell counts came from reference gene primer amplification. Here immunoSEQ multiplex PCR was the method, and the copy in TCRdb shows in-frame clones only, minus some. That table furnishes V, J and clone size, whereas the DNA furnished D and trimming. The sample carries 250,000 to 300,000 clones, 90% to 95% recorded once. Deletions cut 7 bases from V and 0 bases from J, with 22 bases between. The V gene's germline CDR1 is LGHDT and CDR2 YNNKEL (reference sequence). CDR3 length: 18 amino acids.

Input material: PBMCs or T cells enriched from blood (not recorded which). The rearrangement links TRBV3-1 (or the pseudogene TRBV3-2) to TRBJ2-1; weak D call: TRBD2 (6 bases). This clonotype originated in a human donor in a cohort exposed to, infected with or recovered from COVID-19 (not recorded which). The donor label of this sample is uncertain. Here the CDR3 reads CASTPGVRGPLSYNEQFF. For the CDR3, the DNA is TGTGCCAGCACTCCCGGGGTGCGGGGCCCCCTCTCCTACAATGAGCAGTTCTTC.